One and the same sample provided the 28 T cell receptor beta chains below, sequenced in a study of cytomegalovirus exposure and HLA in healthy donors. The study ran its PCR with 60 Vbeta and 13 Jbeta primers. Here immunoSEQ multiplex PCR was the method, and the copy in TCRdb shows in-frame clones only, minus some. The sample has around 190,000 clones; approximately 70% are singletons. Sequenced: PBMCs. These TCRs come from a woman under 40 in good health and CMV-seropositive.

The genes are TRBV4-1 and TRBJ2-1, with 10 bases lining up with TRBD2. The CDR3 totals 18 residues. From germline, CDR1 is MGHRA and CDR2 YSYEKL. The J segment lost 7 bases and the V segment lost 1 base, leaving 13 bases of the junction unmatched. CDR3 in DNA: TGCGCCAGCAGCCAAGGGTATGGTTCCTGGACTAGCGGTAATGAGCAGTTCTTC. Translating it yields CASSQGYGSWTSGNEQFF.

The chain employs TRBV27 and TRBJ2-1, with 11 bases aligning to TRBD2. The junction had 9 bases not matched to a gene; V was cut back by 5 bases and J by 3 bases. There are 17 residues in the CDR3. Germline V gene data show CDR1 as MNHEY and CDR2 as SMNVEV (reference sequence). This CDR3 reads CASSPQLAGVGYNEQFF. CDR3 DNA sequence: TGTGCCAGCAGTCCCCAACTAGCGGGAGTGGGCTACAATGAGCAGTTCTTC.

The chain carries TRBV10-3 and TRBJ2-3; 8 bases line up with TRBD2. The CDR3 loop spans 16 amino acids. J lost 5 bases, V lost 3 bases, and 10 bases had no gene match. Per the germline V gene, CDR1 is ENHRY and CDR2 is SYGVKD. The CDR3 nucleotides are TGTGCCATCAGTGACCCATTCCTAGCGGGCCTAGATACGCAGTATTTT. As protein: CAISDPFLAGLDTQYF.

The chain joins TRBV10-3 to TRBJ2-7; 14 bases are shared with TRBD2. The V segment lost 0 bases and the J segment 3 bases; nucleotides outside the gene matches: 13. This CDR3 comprises 20 residues. Germline CDR1 and CDR2: ENHRY and SYGVKD. The DNA of the CDR3 is TGTGCCATCAGTGAGTCAACACACGGGACTAGCGGGAGTGTAGGCTACGAGCAGTACTTC. This encodes CAISESTHGTSGSVGYEQYF.

This clone occurred a few times. V and J are TRBV9 and TRBJ1-5; tentative D call: TRBD1 (5 bases). CDR3 length: 14 amino acids. The germline V gene encodes CDR1 SGDLS and CDR2 YYNGEE. Deletions cut 0 bases from V and 1 base from J, with 5 bases between. CDR3 in amino acids: CASSVGQSNQPQHF. As DNA, the CDR3 is TGTGCCAGCAGCGTAGGACAGAGCAATCAGCCCCAGCATTTT.

V is TRBV5-1 and J is TRBJ2-1; 10 positions agree with TRBD2. CDR1 and CDR2 (germline): SGHRS, YFSETQ. The CDR3 is 14 amino acids. V lost 4 bases to trimming and J lost 10 bases; unmatched junction nucleotides: 8. CDR3 DNA sequence: TGCGCCAGCAGCCGGCTTCAGCGGGAGGGCGAGCAGTTCTTC. This encodes CASSRLQREGEQFF.

V is TRBV27 and J is TRBJ1-1; D may be TRBD1 (6 bases). The CDR3 has 15 residues. Per the germline V gene, CDR1 is MNHEY and CDR2 is SMNVEV (reference sequence). The germline V and J ends were trimmed by 5 bases and 7 bases, with 20 bases remaining between them. In nucleotides, the CDR3 is TGTGCCAGCAGTCCAAGGCGGGGGGCGCATAATGAAGCTTTCTTT. Translated, it gives CASSPRRGAHNEAFF.

V is TRBV5-4 and J is TRBJ2-7; 9 bases are a match to TRBD1. V shed 3 bases, J shed 5 bases, and the junction held 9 bases outside the gene matches. The length of the CDR3 is 15 residues. Germline values: CDR1 SGHNT, CDR2 YYREEE (reference sequence). CDR3 residues: CASSSPGTGRNEQYF. The CDR3 DNA follows: TGTGCCAGCAGCTCCCCCGGGACAGGGAGGAACGAGCAGTACTTC.

This clone was counted between two and nine times. The V and J genes are TRBV28 and TRBJ2-7, with D hard to call. This CDR3 comprises 14 residues. The germline gives CDR1 MDHEN, CDR2 SYDVKM. Between the trimmed V and J ends, which lost 5 bases and 4 bases, there was a span of 15 bases. The CDR3 DNA reads TGTGCCAGCAGTCACCCTCCCAGGCTTTACGAGCAGTACTTC. Its translation: CASSHPPRLYEQYF.

This clone has just one count. This sequence joins TRBV7-9 and TRBJ2-7; D gene uncertain. CDR3 length equals 12 residues. Trimming shortened V by 6 bases and J by 2 bases, and 8 bases separated the two germline ends. The germline gives CDR1 SEHNR, CDR2 FQNEAQ (reference sequence). The CDR3 loop is CASSRHAYEQYF. The CDR3 nucleotides read TGTGCCAGCAGTCGACATGCCTACGAGCAGTACTTC.

The V and J genes are TRBV27 and TRBJ2-7, with 11 bases aligning to TRBD2. Looked up from germline, CDR1 is MNHEY and CDR2 is SMNVEV (reference sequence). The CDR3 spans 14 residues. The V gene end was trimmed by 4 bases and the J gene end by 3 bases; junction bases not matched to a gene: 2. The CDR3 DNA sequence: TGTGCCAGCAGTTCGACTAGCGGGATCTACGAGCAGTACTTC. Protein sequence: CASSSTSGIYEQYF.

CDR3: CASSQGMGTEAFF. DNA of the CDR3: TGTGCCAGCTCCCAGGGTATGGGCACTGAAGCTTTCTTT. The chain is built from TRBV18 and TRBJ1-1, with a weak D call TRBD1 (5 bases). Trimming left V 6 bases short and J 4 bases short, with 12 bases between. Germline V gives CDR1 KGHSH, CDR2 LQKENI. The CDR3 runs to 13 residues.

The chain carries TRBV10-3 and TRBJ1-1; D may be TRBD1 (5 bases). The CDR3 totals 14 residues. Trimming took off 10 bases at V and 8 bases at J, with 23 bases between the two ends. Germline values: CDR1 ENHRY, CDR2 SYGVKD. CDR3 in DNA: TGTGCCACCTCACCTTTAGACGGGGGGTCGGAAGCTTTCTTT. Protein: CATSPLDGGSEAFF.

V and J are TRBV7-6 and TRBJ2-2; 7 nucleotides align to TRBD2. Germline V gives CDR1 SGHVS, CDR2 FNYEAQ. V lost 1 base and J lost 6; bases outside the gene matches: 11. This CDR3 region has 17 residues. Here the CDR3 DNA reads TGTGCCAGCAGCTTAGTCGCGGGAGCGGTCCTGGCCGGGGAGCTGTTTTTT. This gives the protein CASSLVAGAVLAGELFF.

V and J are TRBV5-1 and TRBJ2-2, with 8 bases lining up with TRBD2. Trimming removed 7 bases from V and 4 bases from J; junction bases left unmatched: 0. The CDR3 is 12 amino acids. Germline V lookup: CDR1 SGHRS, CDR2 YFSETQ. The CDR3 DNA sequence: TGCGCCAGCGGACTAGCCACCGGGGAGCTGTTTTTT. It encodes CASGLATGELFF.

The genes are TRBV7-9 and TRBJ1-2; the D gene is possibly TRBD1 (6 bases). The CDR3 spans 17 residues. CDR1 SEHNR and CDR2 FQNEAQ come from the germline V gene (reference sequence). Between the trimmed V and J ends, which lost 5 bases and 8 bases, there was a span of 27 bases. The CDR3 region has the DNA TGTGCCAGCAGCGTACCCGGGACAAGGGATCTAGGGGTAGGCTACACCTTC. Protein: CASSVPGTRDLGVGYTF.

The V gene is TRBV6-1, the J gene TRBJ2-1; 7 bases line up with TRBD1. CDR1 and CDR2 from the germline V gene are MNHNS and SASEGT. CDR3 length equals 17 residues. After removal of 4 bases from V and 7 bases from J, the junction contained 16 bases not matched to a gene. The CDR3, as DNA: TGTGCCAGCAGTGCGACCCTTCGACTCCCCAGGGGGAATGAGCAGTTCTTC. This encodes CASSATLRLPRGNEQFF.

The chain combines TRBV9 with TRBJ2-7, with 13 bases that match TRBD2. The V segment lost 0 bases and the J segment 7 bases; nucleotides outside the gene matches: 7. This CDR3 has 16 residues. Germline CDR1 reads SGDLS; CDR2 reads YYNGEE. CDR3 residues: CASSVDTGLAGPEQYF. Here the CDR3 DNA reads TGTGCCAGCAGCGTAGACACGGGACTAGCGGGGCCTGAGCAGTACTTC.

The chain combines TRBV19 with TRBJ1-1, with a possible D match to TRBD1 (6 bases). Germline lookup yields CDR1 LNHDA and CDR2 SQIVND (reference sequence). Trimming took off 10 bases at V and 1 base at J, with 10 bases between the two ends. The CDR3 runs to 12 residues. CDR3 DNA: TGTGCCACAAAACAGGGGAACACTGAAGCTTTCTTT. Translated: CATKQGNTEAFF.

V is TRBV5-1 and J is TRBJ1-2; 7 positions match TRBD1. The length of the CDR3 is 15 residues. V lost 3 bases and J lost 4; bases outside the gene matches: 9. Germline V gene lookup returns CDR1 SGHRS and CDR2 YFSETQ. CDR3 nucleotides: TGCGCCAGCAGCTCCGGGACAGCAAAAGTCTATGGCTACACCTTC. It is translated as CASSSGTAKVYGYTF. Complete variable domain (other parts from reference TRBV5-1 and TRBJ1-2): KAGVTQTPRYLIKTRGQQVTLSCSPISGHRSVSWYQQTPGQGLQFLFEYFSETQRNKGNFPGRFSGRQFSNSRSEMNVSTLELGDSALYLCASSSGTAKVYGYTFGSGTRLTVV.

The chain recombines TRBV28 with TRBJ2-7; D not certain. Trimming took off 3 bases at V and 6 bases at J, with 6 bases between the two ends. The CDR3 loop spans 11 amino acids. CDR1 MDHEN and CDR2 SYDVKM come from the germline V gene. CDR3 sequence reads: CASSFGPEQYF. The CDR3 bases are TGTGCCAGCAGTTTCGGTCCCGAGCAGTACTTC.

The CDR3 region is CASSQEIPGSGNTIYF. In nucleotides, the CDR3 is TGTGCCAGCAGCCAAGAAATCCCGGGCTCTGGAAACACCATATATTTT. The chain uses TRBV4-2 and TRBJ1-3; no firm D call. V shed 0 bases and J shed 0 bases, with 9 bases lying between them. There are 16 residues in the CDR3. Germline lookup yields CDR1 LGHNA and CDR2 YNFKEQ.

This chain joins TRBV10-3 and TRBJ2-1; D possibly corresponds to TRBD1 (5 bases). Germline lookup yields CDR1 ENHRY and CDR2 SYGVKD. This CDR3 region has 13 residues. V lost 4 bases, J lost 6 bases, and 10 bases lay in between. The CDR3 here is CAISGSQGNEQFF. For the CDR3, the DNA is TGTGCCATCAGTGGGTCTCAGGGCAATGAGCAGTTCTTC.

This sequence joins TRBV10-2 and TRBJ2-1; 7 nucleotides agree with TRBD2. Germline V gives CDR1 WSHSY, CDR2 SAAADI. Germline trimming cut 7 bases from V and 7 bases from J; bases unmatched to any gene: 10. This CDR3 has 14 residues. The CDR3 bases are TGCGCCAGCATGCGAGCGGGGATGGGTAATGAGCAGTTCTTC. As protein: CASMRAGMGNEQFF.

The chain is built from TRBV27 and TRBJ2-7; 9 bases agree with TRBD1. Per the germline V gene, CDR1 is MNHEY and CDR2 is SMNVEV (reference sequence). The CDR3 length is 12 residues. Trimming cost V 5 bases and J 7 bases; bases outside gene matches: 3. The CDR3 protein is CASSGQGWEQYF. CDR3 nucleotides: TGTGCCAGCAGTGGACAGGGGTGGGAGCAGTACTTC.

V usage is TRBV6-5 and J usage is TRBJ1-2, with D possibly matching TRBD1 (5 bases). This CDR3 has 13 residues. Germline CDR1 and CDR2: MNHEY and SVGAGI. V lost 0 bases, J lost 8 bases, and 10 bases lay in between. The CDR3 DNA is TGTGCCAGCAGTTACTCTGGGAGGGGCGGCTACACCTTC. Residues: CASSYSGRGGYTF.

V gene TRBV12-5 combines with J gene TRBJ2-2; D might be TRBD2 (6 bases). Trimming took off 6 bases at V and 0 bases at J, with 11 bases between the two ends. This CDR3 has 15 amino acids. Germline V gene data show CDR1 as LGHNT and CDR2 as FRNRAP. The CDR3 nucleotides are TGTGCTAGTGGCTCCGGGACTGCGAACACCGGGGAGCTGTTTTTT. Residues: CASGSGTANTGELFF.

The gene calls are TRBV6-5 and TRBJ2-2, with 8 bases that match TRBD2. The germline gives CDR1 MNHEY, CDR2 SVGAGI. The CDR3 is made up of 15 amino acids. The V segment lost 8 bases and the J segment 7 bases; nucleotides outside the gene matches: 12. Here the CDR3 DNA reads TGTGCCAGCCTGTTCCCGGGAGGGCCCCACGGGGAGCTGTTTTTT. Translating it yields CASLFPGGPHGELFF.